Listed here are 28 T cell receptor beta chains from one sample, sequenced in a study of beta chain features in type 1 diabetes. Every bit of the isolated RNA underwent reverse transcription, so sequencing read expressed TCRB transcripts. Here immunoSEQ multiplex PCR was the method, and the copy in TCRdb shows in-frame clones only, minus some. The sample has some 350,000 clones, around an eighth seen once. These receptors have no known antigen. General study points: Among all four CD4+ subsets, Type 1 diabetes patients had TCRB CDR3s that were moderately but significantly shorter.

The material sequenced was naive CD4+ T cells from blood. These receptors were obtained from a woman younger than 35 with type 1 diabetes.

For the CDR3, the DNA is TGTGCCAGCAGCACCAGGGCAGATACGCAGTATTTT. Translation: CASSTRADTQYF. The chain uses TRBV7-9 and TRBJ2-3; a weak D match, TRBD1 (5 bases). The germline gives CDR1 SEHNR, CDR2 FQNEAQ (reference sequence). The V gene lost 5 bases and the J gene lost 4 bases, with 7 bases spanning the gap. This CDR3 has 12 residues.

The V call is TRBV5-4, the J call TRBJ2-1; D remains ambiguous. Germline V lookup: CDR1 SGHNT, CDR2 YYREEE (reference sequence). The CDR3 is made up of 16 amino acids. Trimming left V 3 bases short and J 3 bases short, with 16 bases between. The CDR3 DNA reads as TGTGCCAGCAGCTCCTCCCTACGCGGAAACTACAATGAGCAGTTCTTC. Translated: CASSSSLRGNYNEQFF.

This clone was found a few times. Here the CDR3 DNA reads TGTGCCAGCAGCTGGACTAGGAAGACCCCCACCGGGGAGCTGTTTTTT. Protein sequence: CASSWTRKTPTGELFF. The V and J genes are TRBV7-8 and TRBJ2-2; 7 bases are shared with TRBD2. The CDR3 spans 16 residues. CDR1 is SGHVS and CDR2 is FQNEAQ in the germline V gene. With 4 bases clipped from V and 4 bases from J, the junction kept 9 bases outside the gene matches.

The rearrangement links TRBV4-3 to TRBJ2-6, with 9 nucleotides matching TRBD1. This CDR3 has 17 residues. V lost 4 bases to trimming and J lost 3 bases; unmatched junction nucleotides: 7. CDR1 LGHNA and CDR2 YSLEER come from the germline V gene. This CDR3 reads CASSPGTGRGGANVLTF. CDR3 in DNA: TGCGCCAGCAGCCCCGGGACAGGGAGAGGTGGGGCCAACGTCCTGACTTTC.

This clone was detected only a few times. V and J are TRBV5-4 and TRBJ2-2; 12 bases line up with TRBD2. The CDR3 sequence is 16 residues long. Germline values: CDR1 SGHNT, CDR2 YYREEE (reference sequence). Unmatched junction bases numbered 7, after V lost 4 bases and J lost 6 bases. CDR3 DNA: TGTGCCAGCAGCCCGAGGACTAGCGGGGCTCCCGGGGAGCTGTTTTTT. It is translated as CASSPRTSGAPGELFF.

The V and J genes are TRBV7-2 and TRBJ2-5; 7 nucleotides align to TRBD2. The CDR3 extends over 15 amino acids. J was trimmed by 5 bases and V by 2 bases; bases with no gene match: 8. Germline V gives CDR1 SGHTA, CDR2 FQGNSA. The CDR3 sequence is CASSLSRAGRETQYF. CDR3 sequence (DNA): TGTGCCAGCAGCTTAAGCCGAGCGGGAAGGGAGACCCAGTACTTC.

This chain connects TRBV6-6 to TRBJ2-5, with 7 bases lining up with TRBD2. The germline gives CDR1 MNHNY, CDR2 SVGAGI (reference sequence). The CDR3 runs to 16 residues. The trim removed 2 bases at V and 2 bases at J, leaving 8 bases unmatched. The CDR3 spells CASSYRQLATQETQYF. As DNA, the CDR3 is TGTGCCAGCAGTTACCGACAACTAGCGACTCAAGAGACCCAGTACTTC.

The V gene is TRBV5-1, the J gene TRBJ2-5, with a possible D match to TRBD2 (6 bases). Germline CDR1 and CDR2: SGHRS and YFSETQ. V lost 2 bases and J lost 1, with 9 bases in between. The CDR3 sequence is 14 residues long. Here the CDR3 reads CASSFNSGQETQYF. The CDR3, as DNA: TGCGCCAGCAGCTTCAATAGCGGCCAAGAGACCCAGTACTTC. The full variable domain, with the rest looked up from reference TRBV5-1 and TRBJ2-5, is KAGVTQTPRYLIKTRGQQVTLSCSPISGHRSVSWYQQTPGQGLQFLFEYFSETQRNKGNFPGRFSGRQFSNSRSEMNVSTLELGDSALYLCASSFNSGQETQYFGPGTRLLVL.

This clone was counted between two and nine times. Other nucleotide sequences from this sample produce the same CDR3. J is TRBJ1-1 and V is TRBV6-5; 7 bases line up with TRBD1. The germline CDR1 and CDR2 sequences are MNHEY and SVGAGI. The CDR3 covers 14 residues. J gave up 2 bases and V 0 bases, and 0 bases lay outside the gene matches. In nucleotides, the CDR3 is TGTGCCAGCAGTTACTCAGGGGGCAACACTGAAGCTTTCTTT. It codes for CASSYSGGNTEAFF.

This clone was found a few times. V is TRBV7-9 and J is TRBJ2-7, with a tentative D call TRBD2 (5 bases). The germline gives CDR1 SEHNR, CDR2 FQNEAQ (reference sequence). The CDR3 has 16 residues. V lost 4 bases, J lost 0 bases, and 16 bases lay in between. In DNA form, the CDR3 reads TGTGCCAGCAGCTCCTCGTGGAGGAGCAGCTCCTACGAGCAGTACTTC. Translated, it gives CASSSSWRSSSYEQYF.

The rearrangement uses TRBV7-9 and TRBJ1-4; D gene ambiguous. Germline values: CDR1 SEHNR, CDR2 FQNEAQ (reference sequence). The germline V and J ends were trimmed by 3 bases and 8 bases, with 16 bases remaining between them. This CDR3 is 15 amino acids long. The CDR3 coding sequence is TGTGCCAGCAGCTTTGTGGCGGATGGGGAGGAAAAACTGTTTTTT. Protein: CASSFVADGEEKLFF.

V gene TRBV7-3 combines with J gene TRBJ2-7; D is perhaps TRBD2 (7 bases). V gave up 5 bases and J gave up 0 bases, with 14 bases separating them. This CDR3 has 15 residues. Germline V gene sequence: CDR1 SGHTA, CDR2 FQGTGA. The CDR3 region is CASSLRGGDSYEQYF. In nucleotides, the CDR3 is TGTGCCAGCAGCCTCAGGGGAGGGGACTCCTACGAGCAGTACTTC.

The chain joins TRBV7-9 to TRBJ1-3; the match to TRBD1 covers 7 bases. The ends lost 7 bases at V and 0 bases at J; junction bases unmatched: 12. Germline CDR1 SEHNR, CDR2 FQNEAQ (reference sequence). This CDR3 comprises 17 residues. The CDR3 protein is CASTPVGTANSGNTIYF. The CDR3 region has the DNA TGTGCCAGCACCCCTGTCGGGACAGCCAACTCTGGAAACACCATATATTTT.

This clone has a handful of counts. The chain recombines TRBV28 with TRBJ1-1; tentative D call: TRBD1 (5 bases). The germline V gene has CDR1 MDHEN and CDR2 SYDVKM. The germline V and J ends were trimmed by 7 bases and 11 bases, with 17 bases remaining between them. The CDR3 runs 12 residues. The CDR3 nucleotides read TGTGCCAGCACCCCAGCAGGGCCAATGGCTTTCTTT. Its protein product is CASTPAGPMAFF.

In this sample, this clone turned up a few times. V gene TRBV7-9 combines with J gene TRBJ1-2; possible D gene TRBD1, 5 bases. From germline, CDR1 is SEHNR and CDR2 FQNEAQ (reference sequence). This CDR3 contains 15 residues. V gave up 5 bases and J gave up 3 bases, with 16 bases separating them. The CDR3 loop is CASSPRTQGHYGYTF. The CDR3 DNA reads TGTGCCAGCAGCCCCCGGACGCAGGGTCACTATGGCTACACCTTC.

This clone was seen a few times. This chain's CDR3 is CASRSRAGTYNEQFF. The CDR3 DNA reads as TGTGCCAGCAGATCACGAGCGGGTACCTACAATGAGCAGTTCTTC. The chain couples TRBV13 to TRBJ2-1; a weak D match, TRBD2 (6 bases). This CDR3 spans 15 amino acids. The V gene lost 6 bases and the J gene lost 2 bases, with 14 bases spanning the gap. Germline CDR1 reads PRHDT; CDR2 reads FYEKMQ (reference sequence).

This clone was seen only a few times. The gene calls are TRBV6-5 and TRBJ2-5, with TRBD1 as a possible D gene (6 bases). CDR1 is MNHEY, CDR2 SVGAGI, per germline. This CDR3 has 11 amino acids. V was trimmed by 9 bases and J by 3 bases, leaving 8 bases between them. The CDR3 DNA is TGTGCCAGGGACAGCGAAGAGACCCAGTACTTC. The encoded protein is CARDSEETQYF.

This clone was counted a few times. The gene calls are TRBV27 and TRBJ2-1, with 10 nucleotides matching TRBD2. CDR1 and CDR2 (germline): MNHEY, SMNVEV (reference sequence). After removal of 7 bases from V and 10 bases from J, the junction contained 16 bases not matched to a gene. The CDR3 spans 16 residues. For the CDR3, the DNA is TGTGCCAGCAACCCTTTGGGTCGAGCGGGAGGGCCCGAGCAGTTCTTC. Protein product: CASNPLGRAGGPEQFF.

This chain links TRBV6-1 with TRBJ1-1; 7 positions match TRBD1. V shed 8 bases, J shed 8 bases, and the junction held 5 bases outside the gene matches. The CDR3 is made up of 11 amino acids. Germline V gene data show CDR1 as MNHNS and CDR2 as SASEGT. The CDR3 DNA reads as TGTGCCAGCGTCGGGACAGCCGAAGCTTTCTTT. Protein: CASVGTAEAFF.

V gene TRBV2 combines with J gene TRBJ2-3; TRBD2 aligns across 11 bases. The CDR3 has 16 residues. V shed 7 bases and J 4 bases; nucleotides not matched to a gene: 10. The germline CDR1 and CDR2 sequences are SNHLY and FYNNEI. CDR3 sequence: CASTLLLAGVADTQYF. The CDR3 DNA is TGTGCCAGCACCCTCCTACTAGCGGGGGTGGCAGATACGCAGTATTTT.

This clone was seen more than once but under ten times. This chain joins TRBV7-2 and TRBJ2-7; weak D call: TRBD2 (6 bases). The CDR3 has 15 amino acids. CDR1 is SGHTA and CDR2 is FQGNSA in the germline V gene. The V end was cut by 1 base, the J end by 2 bases, with 12 bases between. In nucleotides, the CDR3 is TGTGCCAGCAGCTTAGGGGGACTGCCTACCTACGAGCAGTACTTC. This gives the protein CASSLGGLPTYEQYF.

The J gene is TRBJ1-5, the V gene TRBV7-2, with 7 nucleotides matching TRBD1. Germline CDR1 reads SGHTA; CDR2 reads FQGNSA. This CDR3 has 15 amino acids. Losses at the gene ends were 3 bases for V and 4 bases for J; bases not matched to a gene: 6. CDR3 amino acids: CASSFKGASNQPQHF. CDR3 nucleotides: TGTGCCAGCAGCTTTAAGGGGGCTAGTAATCAGCCCCAGCATTTT.

This clone has only a few counts. V is TRBV30 and J is TRBJ2-7; 9 bases are shared with TRBD1. This CDR3 is built from 14 residues. V was clipped by 5 bases and J by 3 bases; unmatched bases: 8. Germline loops: CDR1 GTSNPN, CDR2 SVGIG (reference sequence). DNA for the CDR3: TGTGCCTGGGCCCCGGACAGGGGTGGCTACGAGCAGTACGTC. Translated: CAWAPDRGGYEQYV.

The chain recombines TRBV5-1 with TRBJ2-7; D not certain. The CDR3 sequence is 14 residues long. V was shortened by 6 bases and J by 7 bases, with 20 bases between the two germline ends. Germline CDR1 SGHRS, CDR2 YFSETQ. The CDR3 DNA is TGCGCCAGCATGCGCGGCGGCCCAGCGAGAGAGCAGTACTTC. This translates into CASMRGGPAREQYF.

The chain recombines TRBV5-4 with TRBJ2-5; D is perhaps TRBD2 (5 bases). Germline assignment: CDR1 SGHNT and CDR2 YYREEE (reference sequence). Trimming stripped 4 bases from V and 2 bases from J, with 18 bases between. The CDR3 extends over 16 amino acids. The CDR3 DNA is TGTGCCAGCAGCCTCGCTTGGGGAGCATTACAAGAGACCCAGTACTTC. It codes for CASSLAWGALQETQYF.

Only a few counts were recorded for this clone. The J gene is TRBJ2-7, the V gene TRBV7-9, with TRBD2 matching over 9 bases. The CDR3 runs to 15 residues. The trim removed 5 bases at V and 5 bases at J, leaving 10 bases unmatched. Per the germline V gene, CDR1 is SEHNR and CDR2 is FQNEAQ (reference sequence). The CDR3 DNA follows: TGTGCCAGCAGCCCGGGGCTAGCGGGAAGACACGAGCAGTACGTC. Translation: CASSPGLAGRHEQYV.

This sequence joins TRBV5-4 and TRBJ2-1; D gene uncertain. There are 13 residues in the CDR3. Germline V gene sequence: CDR1 SGHNT, CDR2 YYREEE (reference sequence). V lost 4 bases to trimming and J lost 10 bases, with 15 bases between them. CDR3 coding DNA: TGTGCCAGCAGCCCCCAGCTAGGCAACGAGCAGTTCTTC. Its translation: CASSPQLGNEQFF.

This clone was seen only a few times. This chain joins TRBV15 and TRBJ1-1; D is unclear. Deletions cut 4 bases from V and 2 bases from J, with 11 bases between. CDR1 LNHNV and CDR2 YYDKDF come from the germline V gene (reference sequence). This CDR3 contains 14 residues. The CDR3 DNA sequence: TGTGCCACCAGCACCTACCGGGAAAACACTGAAGCTTTCTTT. This sequence encodes CATSTYRENTEAFF.